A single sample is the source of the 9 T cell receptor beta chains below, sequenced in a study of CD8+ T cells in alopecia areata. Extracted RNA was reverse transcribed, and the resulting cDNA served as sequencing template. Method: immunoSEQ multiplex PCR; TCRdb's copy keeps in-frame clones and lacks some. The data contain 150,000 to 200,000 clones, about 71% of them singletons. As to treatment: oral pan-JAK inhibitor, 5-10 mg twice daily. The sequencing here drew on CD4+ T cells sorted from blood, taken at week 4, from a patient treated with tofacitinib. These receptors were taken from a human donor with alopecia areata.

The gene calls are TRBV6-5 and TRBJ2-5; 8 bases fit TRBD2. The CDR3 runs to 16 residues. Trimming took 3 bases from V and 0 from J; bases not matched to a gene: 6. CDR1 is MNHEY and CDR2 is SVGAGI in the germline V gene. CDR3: CASSYGQRGYQETQYF. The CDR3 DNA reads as TGTGCCAGCAGTTATGGCCAGCGGGGGTACCAAGAGACCCAGTACTTC.

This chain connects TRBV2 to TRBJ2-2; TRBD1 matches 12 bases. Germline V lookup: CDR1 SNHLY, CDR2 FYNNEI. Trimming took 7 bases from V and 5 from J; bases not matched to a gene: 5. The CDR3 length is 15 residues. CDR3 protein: CASTGDRGLTGELFF. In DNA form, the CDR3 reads TGTGCCAGCACTGGGGACAGGGGGCTAACCGGGGAGCTGTTTTTT.

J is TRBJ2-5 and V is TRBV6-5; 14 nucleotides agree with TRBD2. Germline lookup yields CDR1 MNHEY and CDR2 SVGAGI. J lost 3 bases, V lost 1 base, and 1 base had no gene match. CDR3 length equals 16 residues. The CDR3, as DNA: TGTGCCAGCAGTTACTGGGGACTAGCGGGGGAAGAGACCCAGTACTTC. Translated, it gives CASSYWGLAGEETQYF.

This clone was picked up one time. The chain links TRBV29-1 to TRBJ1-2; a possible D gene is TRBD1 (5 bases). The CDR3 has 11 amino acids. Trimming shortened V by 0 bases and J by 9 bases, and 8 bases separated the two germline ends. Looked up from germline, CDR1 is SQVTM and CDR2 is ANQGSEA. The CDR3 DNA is TGCAGCGTTGAAGATGGGGGTAGCTACACCTTC. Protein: CSVEDGGSYTF.

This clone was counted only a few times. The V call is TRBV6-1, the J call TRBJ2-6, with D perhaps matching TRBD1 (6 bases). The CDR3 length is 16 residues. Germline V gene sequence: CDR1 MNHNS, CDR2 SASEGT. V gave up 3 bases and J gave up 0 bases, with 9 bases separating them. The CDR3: CASSEYRVSGANVLTF. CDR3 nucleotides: TGTGCCAGCAGTGAGTACAGGGTCTCTGGGGCCAACGTCCTGACTTTC.

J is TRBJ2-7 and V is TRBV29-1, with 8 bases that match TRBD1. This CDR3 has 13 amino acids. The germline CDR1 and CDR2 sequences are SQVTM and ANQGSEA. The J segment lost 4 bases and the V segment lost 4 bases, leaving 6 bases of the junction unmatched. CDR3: CSVGQGRGYEQYF. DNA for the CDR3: TGCAGCGTTGGACAGGGGAGAGGGTACGAGCAGTACTTC.

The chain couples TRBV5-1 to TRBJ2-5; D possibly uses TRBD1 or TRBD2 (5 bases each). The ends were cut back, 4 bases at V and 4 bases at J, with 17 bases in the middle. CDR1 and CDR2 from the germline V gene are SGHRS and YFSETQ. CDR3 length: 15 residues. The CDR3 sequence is CASSVAGARLETQYF. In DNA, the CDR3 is TGCGCCAGCAGCGTCGCCGGGGCGCGACTAGAGACCCAGTACTTC.

Written as DNA, the CDR3 is TGCGCCAGCAGCCAAGATGGGGGTTACGAGCAGTACTTC. Residues: CASSQDGGYEQYF. This chain uses TRBV4-3 with TRBJ2-7; either TRBD1 or TRBD2 may supply D (5 bases each). This CDR3 contains 13 residues. The germline V and J ends were trimmed by 0 bases and 4 bases, with 7 bases remaining between them. Germline assignment: CDR1 LGHNA and CDR2 YSLEER.

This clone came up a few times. The CDR3 bases are TGCAGCGTTGCCAAACCCGCCTACAATGAGCAGTTCTTC. It yields the protein CSVAKPAYNEQFF. This chain uses TRBV29-1 with TRBJ2-1; no clear D. Germline-derived CDR1 and CDR2 are SQVTM and ANQGSEA. This CDR3 spans 13 amino acids. V was cut by 4 bases and J by 2 bases, with 9 bases left in between.